Detailed here is one T cell receptor (beta chain). This specimen belongs to a study of CD8 T cells in Susac syndrome. As for the study in general: Over five sequenced Susac syndrome patients had clinically active disease, while eight were in remission.

The CDR3 spans 14 residues. CDR1 is SGHAT and CDR2 is FQDESV in the germline V gene (reference sequence). V gave up 5 bases and J gave up 3 bases, with 10 bases separating them. With random hexamers, reverse transcription was performed on 0.5 to 1 ug of RNA. A multiplex approach, immunoSEQ multiplex PCR, amplified TCR beta CDR3 across 54 Vbeta and 13 Jbeta. TCRdb reanalysed the immunoSEQ multiplex PCR reads using MiXCR and keeps one entry per CDR3 protein. The sample lists about 120,000 distinct CDR3 sequences, 96% occurring once. The TCR sequence derives from a human donor with Susac syndrome. Sequenced: CD4+ T cells from PBMCs. The chain links TRBV11-1 to TRBJ2-2; maybe TRBD2 (5 bases). The CDR3 DNA is TGTGCCAGCAGCCGAACTAGAGACACCGGGGAGCTGTTTTTT. As protein: CASSRTRDTGELFF. Full variable domain (outside the CDR3, taken from reference TRBV11-1 and TRBJ2-2): EAEVAQSPRYKITEKSQAVAFWCDPISGHATLYWYRQILGQGPELLVQFQDESVVDDSQLPKDRFSAERLKGVDSTLKIQPAELGDSAMYLCASSRTRDTGELFFGEGSRLTVL.